In this sample, the clone carrying this T cell receptor beta chain turned up many times. What it binds is unknown. The CDR3 is made up of 15 amino acids. V lost 1 base and J 4 bases, leaving 13 bases between the germline ends. Germline values: CDR1 MGHRA, CDR2 YSYEKL. The data were obtained in a study of CD8 T cells in ankylosing spondylitis. Regarding the study as a whole: Some of these motif variants have turned up before, in reports on reactive arthritis synovial fluid and blood. Matched ankylosing spondylitis synovial fluid reportedly showed significant enrichment of disease-linked clones. A TCR beta motif of about eight highly homologous variants appeared characteristic of ankylosing spondylitis blood.

Generation of TCR beta libraries employed quantitative 5'-RACE incorporating molecular barcodes. TCRdb re-called the 5' RACE reads through MiXCR, storing one row per CDR3 protein. The repertoire consists of roughly 200,000 distinct CDR3 sequences, with around 13% occurring once and the leading ten covering 16%. The V gene is TRBV4-1, the J gene TRBJ1-2; no reliable D call. The material sequenced was blood, either unsorted or a sorted T cell fraction (not recorded which). The receptor comes from a male donor with ankylosing spondylitis or in good health (not recorded which). The CDR3 loop is CASSQGVESFYGYTF. The CDR3 nucleotides are TGCGCCAGCAGCCAAGGTGTAGAGAGTTTCTATGGCTACACCTTC.